Each of the 5 T cell receptor beta chains below was sequenced from the same sample in a study of T cells and Merkel cell carcinoma outcomes. Clones were read by immunoSEQ multiplex PCR, and TCRdb kept only the in-frame ones, dropping some. The table has 12,000 or so clones, around 95% seen once; the top ten hold around 1%. Sequenced material: tumor tissue from Merkel cell carcinoma. The receptors here all came from a human donor with Merkel cell carcinoma.

In this sample, this clone turned up a few times. The chain links TRBV2 to TRBJ2-3; unclear D gene. The germline gives CDR1 SNHLY, CDR2 FYNNEI. Trimming shortened V by 0 bases and J by 3 bases, and 1 base separated the two germline ends. This CDR3 is 12 amino acids long. The CDR3 DNA reads TGTGCCAGCAGTGAAGCAACAGATACGCAGTATTTT. As protein: CASSEATDTQYF.

The chain employs TRBV7-3 and TRBJ1-2; 10 positions agree with TRBD1. The ends lost 1 base at V and 6 bases at J; junction bases unmatched: 5. The CDR3 sequence is 15 residues long. Per the germline V gene, CDR1 is SGHTA and CDR2 is FQGTGA. CDR3 coding DNA: TGTGCCAGCAGCTTAAGGGGGGACAGGGGACATGGCTACACCTTC. It is translated as CASSLRGDRGHGYTF.

The rearrangement links TRBV6-6 to TRBJ2-5, with TRBD1 matching 7 bases. V lost 4 bases, J lost 2 bases, and 4 bases stayed unmatched. This CDR3 has 14 residues. Germline-derived CDR1 and CDR2 are MNHNY and SVGAGI (reference sequence). CDR3 residues: CASSLGTVQETQYF. The CDR3 DNA reads TGTGCCAGCAGTTTGGGGACAGTACAAGAGACCCAGTACTTC.

The V call is TRBV28, the J call TRBJ1-5; D unresolved. With 10 bases removed from V and 11 bases from J, the gap between germline ends came to 24 bases. The germline CDR1 and CDR2 sequences are MDHEN and SYDVKM. The CDR3 extends over 14 amino acids. The CDR3 protein is CATIRGGSNRAQHF. CDR3 DNA: TGTGCCACCATACGGGGTGGGTCCAATCGGGCCCAGCATTTT. The whole variable domain, filled in from reference TRBV28 and TRBJ1-5, reads DVKVTQSSRYLVKRTGEKVFLECVQDMDHENMFWYRQDPGLGLRLIYFSYDVKMKEKGDIPEGYSVSREKKERFSLILESASTNQTSMYLCATIRGGSNRAQHFGDGTRLSIL.

The chain uses TRBV7-2 and TRBJ2-1; 11 nucleotides align to TRBD1. J gave up 10 bases and V 6 bases, and 8 bases lay outside the gene matches. The CDR3 runs 14 residues. Germline CDR1 SGHTA, CDR2 FQGNSA. CDR3 amino acids: CASSRGTGGKEQFF. CDR3 sequence (DNA): TGTGCCAGCAGTCGCGGGACAGGGGGAAAGGAGCAGTTCTTC.